This TCR beta chain was documented in a study of cytomegalovirus exposure and HLA in healthy donors (dated by TCRdb to the late 2010s). Background on the whole study: According to an earlier analysis of 587 of the donors, about 179 million T cells yielded roughly 100 million unique TCR beta sequences and 276 Gb of sequence data. An early release covering some 640 HLA-typed donors comprised roughly 300 gigabases of sequencing data and roughly 85 million unique TCR sequences. Among the approximately 400 genotyped donors, under 90% belonged to the genetic ancestry cluster associated with self-reported Caucasian donors. The aim of the study was to test whether cataloging public T cell receptors could identify signatures of past pathogen exposure. The study used immunosequencing to profile the T cell repertoires of 666 subjects and linked those repertoires to cytomegalovirus serostatus. Besides the first cohort of approximately 710 subjects, a separate validation cohort made up of roughly 120 different subjects was used. The study combined high-throughput TCR immunosequencing, statistical association of individual TCRs with disease status, and machine learning to predict cytomegalovirus infection status. A later analysis re-examined previously published TCR beta repertoires from several hundred donors and added high-resolution HLA genotyping to investigate patterns of TCR occurrence. Rather than drawing on any new phenotypic data, the later analysis identified candidate immune exposures from TCR beta sequences and the way those sequences occurred across donors. To decide whether each TCR beta V gene segment behaved as functional or pseudogenic, an earlier analysis of some 540 of the donors relied on high-throughput TCR beta sequencing. Alongside the repertoire data, information on donor age, sex, ethnicity and CMV serostatus was compiled. Genome-wide SNP genotypes for about 60% of the roughly 670 donors were used in a later genetic analysis, which treated that subset as a discovery cohort. Every repertoire in the discovery cohort had been generated on one and the same sequencing platform. HLA typing covered class I and class II loci at four-digit resolution. The number of typed donors differed by locus: about 629-640 for A, B, C, DRB1 and DQB1; approximately 530 for DQA1; approximately 600 for DPA1; and about 450 for DPB1. Several DR-DQ haplotypes were treated as single units for association and clustering because of strong linkage in the cohort. Across 300 to 500 genotyped donors of the cohort, an average of about 240,000 unique TCR beta nucleotide sequences per donor were sequenced, and roughly 20% of those sequences were non-productive. On the study overall, not on this receptor specifically: Sequencing depth was assumed to be roughly uniform across donors in the presence/absence analyses, though that assumption may not hold. According to a later genetic analysis, donors in an Asian-associated ancestry cluster had fewer N-insertions in productive TCRs than the roughly 670-donor mean. A later analysis associated about 16,000 TCR beta sequences with specific HLA alleles at a false discovery rate of 0.05. The authors suggested that the approach could potentially be extended to other disease states and immunological phenotypes. A further reported finding was that TCR beta sequences accurately predicted the HLA-A and HLA-B alleles for most subjects in the first cohort. Immune exposure information for the cohort was limited to CMV serostatus. Because HLA typing was missing for some donors at each locus, association tests included only the typed subset. Some IMGT-functional V segments, including TRBV6-2 and TRBV6-3, could not be distinguished by the 87-base-pair reads and were therefore excluded. A total of about 180 TCR beta chains were listed by the study as associated with cytomegalovirus. In a later analysis, HLA-associated TCR beta chains showed more clonal expansion and lower generation probabilities than non-associated chains that were equally common. An association between a missense DCLRE1C variant and V-gene and J-gene trimming of TCR beta chains was found in a later genetic analysis and replicated in an independent cohort. In vitro tests confirmed that a few of the cytomegalovirus-associated TCR beta chains recognize cytomegalovirus antigens. Only TCR beta chains were sequenced in this cohort, and the absence of alpha or paired-chain data limited detectable features. Because counts were too low, about 17 rarely observed V segments, including chromosome 9 orphons, were excluded from the earlier analysis of fewer than 650 of the donors. The classifier was reported to diagnose cytomegalovirus status with high specificity and sensitivity in both the original cohort and the validation cohort. A cluster of highly shared sequence variants was judged likely to represent a technical artifact of the sequencing pipeline. According to a later analysis, parvovirus B19, influenza, CMV and Epstein-Barr virus appeared linked to several top co-occurrence clusters. While some public TCRs were present in many individuals, most TCR sequences turned up only very rarely across donors. Correlated functional status among segregating V segments might reflect linkage disequilibrium, but an unknown experimental factor could not be ruled out. According to a later analysis, TCR association rates differed among HLA loci, with DRB1 alleles showing the most associated TCRs and HLA-C alleles showing the fewest. According to a later analysis, most CMV-associated TCR beta chains appeared to be HLA-restricted, and the HLA associations seemed to be driven largely by CMV exposure. In an earlier analysis of a few hundred of the donors, most TCR beta V segments were observed in productive rearrangements about 90% or about 30% of the time, broadly matching IMGT annotations. Strong co-occurrence of HLA alleles, especially DR and DQ, made assigning TCR associations to individual alleles difficult.

Library prep was done by the immunoSEQ multiplex PCR assay. A mixture of 60 forward primers for TCR Vbeta segments and 13 reverse primers for TCR Jbeta segments was used in the multiplex PCR. The CDR3 region of rearranged TCR beta genes was amplified from genomic DNA by a multiplex PCR assay. The amplified TCR beta libraries were sequenced on the Illumina HiSeq System as 87-base-pair reads. In the original analysis: A later analysis tallied 75 million to 95 million unique TCR beta chains across the 700 or so repertoires, and some 10 million of those chains were shared by two or more donors. Raw reads were error-corrected and collapsed into unique sequences by a nearest-neighbor algorithm in which closely related sequences were merged to remove PCR and sequencing errors. To assign V, D and J gene segments, CDR3 sequences were aligned to IMGT reference sequences. For a sequence to be retained, a match of at least six nucleotides to both a V gene segment and a J gene segment was required. Rearrangements were classified as productive when the CDR3 lacked stop codons and remained in frame with V and J, and all other rearrangements were classified as non-productive. CDR3 was defined according to IMGT convention as the region running from the second conserved V-encoded cysteine to the conserved J-encoded phenylalanine. Sequences without an unambiguous match to a single V gene segment were excluded from the earlier analysis of 450 to 750 of the donors. In an earlier analysis of several hundred of the donors, a V segment was called functional when productive rearrangements were above 56.7%, and segregating when the standard deviation between donors exceeded 5%. A statistical classification framework was built for diagnosing cytomegalovirus status from the catalog of TCR beta chain sequences. In a later analysis, TCR nucleotide sequences were compared against IMGT/GENE-DB human TR gene sequences so that V and J genes could be assigned. Using the TCRdist pipeline, a later analysis assigned CDR3 sequences along with most-parsimonious VDJ recombination scenarios. In a later analysis, each TCR beta chain was defined by its CDR3 amino acid sequence together with its V-gene family, and reads without a unique V-gene family were excluded. In a later analysis, approximately 640 highly shared, low-generation-probability nucleotide sequences were removed to address suspected cross-contamination and a sequencing artifact. In a later analysis, a clonal expansion index for each public chain was calculated from normalized within-repertoire ranks of inferred template counts. In a later analysis, generation probabilities were computed with a VDJ recombination model fitted to out-of-frame rearrangements, and the resulting probabilities were checked against IGoR. In a later analysis, hypergeometric tests were used to score TCR-TCR, TCR-HLA and TCR-CMV co-occurrence, with a repertoire-size bias correction applied to TCR pairs. In a later analysis, false discovery rates were estimated by permuting HLA or CMV assignments 20 times. In a later analysis, co-occurring TCRs were grouped using DBSCAN, and TCRdist sequence similarity was added for clustering within HLA-allele-positive subsets. For co-occurrence clustering, repertoires with fewer than 30,000 or more than 120,000 public chains were excluded, along with roughly 5 repertoires with anomalous nucleotide sharing. TCRdb holds this immuneACCESS table with in-frame rearrangements only. Some clones are missing; in checked studies, unresolved V genes explain under half, and the rest has no known cause. That table furnishes V, J and clone size, whereas the DNA furnished D and trimming. The sample profile shows 110,000 to 150,000 clones; 80% to 90% of them were found once. 2% to 3% of the sample belongs to the ten largest clones.

Reading from cysteine to phenylalanine, the CDR3 counts 16 amino acids. Of all the DNA, just the CDR3 is kept, 48 bases in frame from base 1. V lost 0 bases and J lost 1 base; the stretch between them is 14 bases long. CDR1 is given as SGHKS and CDR2 as YYEKEE, both from the germline V gene (reference sequence). A word on this clone: It lacks a known antigen. No base qualities exist here, and no much larger clone lies one base off it.

The cohort was made up of several hundred healthy bone marrow donors. All cohort members were sampled while nominally healthy, although unrecorded immune exposures were likely present. The donor tested CMV seronegative and was one of the 352 seronegative cohort members. Every donor gave a peripheral blood sample, and the peripheral blood mononuclear cells from that sample were used for TCR beta sequencing. Genomic DNA was extracted from the blood cell samples with the Qiagen DNeasy Blood Extraction Kit. The clonotype originates from a boy aged 2 to 10 in good health and CMV-seronegative. This chain joins TRBV5-5 to TRBJ2-7; a tentative D call is TRBD2 (6 bases match). The sample comprised PBMCs. This receptor has the CDR3 CASSLVFAGPSYEQYF. The nucleotides are TGTGCCAGCAGCTTGGTCTTTGCGGGACCTTCCTACGAGCAGTACTTC. Full variable domain (CDR3 extended with the reference TRBV5-5 and TRBJ2-7 proteins): DAGVTQSPTHLIKTRGQQVTLRCSPISGHKSVSWYQQVLGQGPQFIFQYYEKEERGRGNFPDRFSARQFPNYSSELNVNALLLGDSALYLCASSLVFAGPSYEQYFGPGTRLTVT.